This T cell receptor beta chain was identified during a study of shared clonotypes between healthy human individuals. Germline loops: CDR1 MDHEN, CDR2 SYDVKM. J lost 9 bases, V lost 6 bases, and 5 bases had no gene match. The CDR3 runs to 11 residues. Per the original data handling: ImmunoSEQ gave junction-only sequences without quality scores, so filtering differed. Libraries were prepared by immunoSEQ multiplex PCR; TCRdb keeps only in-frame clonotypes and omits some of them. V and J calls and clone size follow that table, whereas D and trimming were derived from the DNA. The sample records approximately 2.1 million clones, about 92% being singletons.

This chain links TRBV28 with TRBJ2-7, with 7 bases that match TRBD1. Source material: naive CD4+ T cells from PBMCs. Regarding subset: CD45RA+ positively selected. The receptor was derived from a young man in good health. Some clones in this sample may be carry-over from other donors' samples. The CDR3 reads CASRGDSWQYF. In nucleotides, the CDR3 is TGTGCCAGCAGGGGGGACAGCTGGCAGTACTTC. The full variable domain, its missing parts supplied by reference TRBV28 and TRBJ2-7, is DVKVTQSSRYLVKRTGEKVFLECVQDMDHENMFWYRQDPGLGLRLIYFSYDVKMKEKGDIPEGYSVSREKKERFSLILESASTNQTSMYLCASRGDSWQYFGPGTRLTVT.